Each of the 22 T cell receptor beta chains below was sequenced from the same sample in a study of CD8 T cells in ankylosing spondylitis. Study-level points and caveats: A TCR beta motif made of fewer than ten highly homologous variants seemed typical of ankylosing spondylitis blood.

A single record per CDR3 protein comes from TCRdb applying MiXCR to the 5' RACE reads. The repertoire has 350,000 or so distinct CDR3 sequences, roughly 8% of them found once; the top ten carry roughly 15%. Their antigens remain unidentified. Input material: blood, either unsorted or a sorted T cell fraction (not recorded which). These receptors were taken from a male donor with ankylosing spondylitis.

The table lists this clonotype with a few counts. The chain joins TRBV10-3 to TRBJ1-1; tentative D call: TRBD1 (6 bases). Germline-derived CDR1 and CDR2 are ENHRY and SYGVKD. The CDR3 consists of 14 residues. The V end lost 4 bases, the J end lost 1 base, and 10 bases lay between the germline ends. The chain's CDR3 is CAISAPGQNTEAFF. The CDR3, as DNA: TGTGCCATCAGTGCACCGGGACAGAACACTGAAGCTTTCTTT.

With respect to this clonotype: A much larger clone differs from this one at a single base, so this may be a read error. The chain joins TRBV29-1 to TRBJ2-7, with unresolved D. CDR1 and CDR2 from the germline V gene are SQVTM and ANQGSEA. The CDR3 is 13 amino acids. Trimming shortened V by 3 bases and J by 3 bases, and 12 bases separated the two germline ends. DNA of the CDR3: TGCAGCGTTGACGTGCAGGATTTCTACGAGCAGTACTTC. Its protein product is CSVDVQDFYEQYF.

The gene calls are TRBV7-8 and TRBJ2-7; D is possibly TRBD2 (6 bases). CDR3 length: 14 residues. Germline values: CDR1 SGHVS, CDR2 FQNEAQ. The V gene lost 0 bases and the J gene lost 5 bases, with 11 bases spanning the gap. This chain's CDR3 is CASSLAGGLHEQYF. As DNA, the CDR3 is TGTGCCAGCAGCTTAGCGGGAGGCCTTCACGAGCAGTACTTC.

This clonotype appeared many times. This chain joins TRBV29-1 and TRBJ2-6; possible D gene TRBD1, 6 bases. Looked up from germline, CDR1 is SQVTM and CDR2 is ANQGSEA. Between the trimmed V and J ends, which lost 3 bases and 2 bases, there was a span of 11 bases. This CDR3 has 15 amino acids. The CDR3 protein is CSVDGPGAGANVLTF. CDR3 coding DNA: TGCAGCGTTGACGGGCCAGGGGCTGGGGCCAACGTCCTGACTTTC.

This clonotype has at least ten counts. The rearrangement uses TRBV6-1 and TRBJ1-1, with a weak D call TRBD1 (5 bases). Germline assignment: CDR1 MNHNS and CDR2 SASEGT. The CDR3 runs 14 residues. Trimming pared 6 bases from V and 0 bases from J, leaving 11 bases between. The CDR3 loop is CASSRDGLNTEAFF. The CDR3 DNA is TGTGCCAGCAGCCGGGACGGGCTGAACACTGAAGCTTTCTTT.

This clonotype was counted at least ten times. The chain combines TRBV29-1 with TRBJ2-5, with D possibly called TRBD1 or TRBD2 (5 bases each). Germline V gene lookup returns CDR1 SQVTM and CDR2 ANQGSEA. V was shortened by 6 bases and J by 5 bases, with 19 bases between the two germline ends. The CDR3 is 14 amino acids. DNA of the CDR3: TGCAGCGTGGCTGGGACCGAATTAGGGGAGACCCAGTACTTC. Its translation is CSVAGTELGETQYF.

This chain uses TRBV20-1 with TRBJ2-3, with D unresolved. The germline gives CDR1 DFQATT, CDR2 SNEGSKA (reference sequence). The CDR3 consists of 14 residues. V gave up 5 bases and J gave up 3 bases, with 15 bases separating them. The DNA of the CDR3 is TGCAGTGCTCGCTTCCTAGGAGAGACAGATACGCAGTATTTT. This sequence encodes CSARFLGETDTQYF.

The genes are TRBV29-1 and TRBJ2-1; D possibly corresponds to TRBD1 (6 bases). V was pared by 3 bases and J by 8 bases, with 14 bases between. Germline lookup yields CDR1 SQVTM and CDR2 ANQGSEA. The CDR3 spans 13 residues. The CDR3: CSVDPTGSYEQFF. In DNA, the CDR3 is TGCAGCGTTGACCCAACAGGGTCGTATGAGCAGTTCTTC.

This clonotype has more than one count but fewer than ten. This rearrangement joins TRBV7-9 to TRBJ2-1; unclear D gene. The CDR3 has 13 residues. CDR1 and CDR2 (germline): SEHNR, FQNEAQ (reference sequence). V lost 8 bases and J 8 bases, leaving 16 bases between the germline ends. CDR3 sequence: CASGRARSDEQFF. The CDR3, as DNA: TGTGCCAGCGGTAGGGCTAGGAGCGATGAGCAGTTCTTC.

This clonotype was counted only a few times. V is TRBV7-6 and J is TRBJ1-2; possibly TRBD1 for D (5 bases). The CDR3 loop spans 14 amino acids. The ends were cut back, 3 bases at V and 4 bases at J, with 12 bases in the middle. Germline assignment: CDR1 SGHVS and CDR2 FNYEAQ. The CDR3, as DNA: TGTGCCAGCAGCTTTACGAGGGACGGCTATGGCTACACCTTC. Its translation: CASSFTRDGYGYTF.

The chain carries TRBV7-8 and TRBJ2-3; tentative D call: TRBD1 (5 bases). Germline CDR1 reads SGHVS; CDR2 reads FQNEAQ. CDR3 size: 17 residues. The V end was cut by 0 bases, the J end by 0 bases, with 13 bases between. The CDR3 is CASSLAWGGTSTDTQYF. The DNA for the CDR3 is TGTGCCAGCAGCTTAGCTTGGGGCGGAACTAGCACAGATACGCAGTATTTT.

This clonotype occurred many times. The CDR3 sequence is CASSQRTSSYNEQFF. The CDR3 DNA reads as TGTGCCAGCAGCCAGAGGACTAGCTCCTACAATGAGCAGTTCTTC. V is TRBV3-1 and J is TRBJ2-1, with 7 positions matching TRBD2. The germline CDR1 and CDR2 sequences are LGHDT and YNNKEL (reference sequence). The CDR3 is 15 residues long. V lost 3 bases, J lost 0 bases, and 2 bases stayed unmatched.

A few counts support this clonotype. The gene calls are TRBV12-3 or TRBV12-4 and TRBJ2-7; 8 bases fit TRBD1. This CDR3 is built from 13 residues. J lost 6 bases, V lost 6 bases, and 7 bases had no gene match. The DNA for the CDR3 is TGTGCCAGCAGCCCGGGACAGGTAGGCGAGCAGTACTTC. It translates to CASSPGQVGEQYF.

The rearrangement joins TRBV27 to TRBJ2-1; no firm D call. Trimming took off 5 bases at V and 1 base at J, with 9 bases between the two ends. The CDR3 covers 14 residues. Germline V gene sequence: CDR1 MNHEY, CDR2 SMNVEV (reference sequence). The chain's CDR3 is CASSNGWSYNEQFF. The DNA for the CDR3 is TGTGCCAGCAGTAACGGGTGGTCCTACAATGAGCAGTTCTTC.

This clonotype was seen only a few times. The chain employs TRBV20-1 and TRBJ2-7; D may be TRBD2 (6 bases). This CDR3 contains 16 residues. Germline-derived CDR1 and CDR2 are DFQATT and SNEGSKA (reference sequence). V lost 3 bases, J lost 0 bases, and 18 bases lay in between. CDR3 in DNA: TGCAGTGCTAGCTCAGTATTGAGACTAGACTCCTACGAGCAGTACTTC. Encoded protein: CSASSVLRLDSYEQYF.

This chain links TRBV20-1 with TRBJ2-3; 7 bases match TRBD2. Germline V CDR1 and CDR2: DFQATT, SNEGSKA (reference sequence). The V segment lost 5 bases and the J segment 8 bases; nucleotides outside the gene matches: 13. This CDR3 has 14 residues. The CDR3 protein is CSAGPAGREITQYF. CDR3 DNA: TGCAGTGCTGGCCCAGCGGGACGGGAGATTACGCAGTATTTT.

The chain carries TRBV4-3 and TRBJ1-6; tentative D call: TRBD1 (5 bases). CDR3 length equals 16 residues. Looked up from germline, CDR1 is LGHNA and CDR2 is YSLEER. V lost 1 base and J 11 bases, leaving 18 bases between the germline ends. CDR3 coding DNA: TGCGCCAGCAGCCAAGTGAGAGGAGGGGTTGTGACACCCCTCCACTTT. Its protein is CASSQVRGGVVTPLHF.

The chain is built from TRBV11-2 and TRBJ2-3; no clear D. The CDR3 contains 13 residues. V shed 3 bases and J shed 10 bases, with 14 bases lying between them. From germline, CDR1 is SGHAT and CDR2 FQNNGV. For the CDR3, the DNA is TGTGCCAGCAGCTTGGTTCTCCAAGAATCGCAGTATTTT. This encodes CASSLVLQESQYF.

Only a few counts were recorded for this clonotype. This chain's CDR3 is CASEPTGRPHEQYF. The CDR3 DNA follows: TGTGCCAGCGAGCCAACAGGGAGACCTCACGAGCAGTACTTC. This chain joins TRBV11-2 and TRBJ2-7, with D possibly matching TRBD1 (6 bases). The V gene's germline CDR1 is SGHAT and CDR2 FQNNGV. This CDR3 is built from 14 residues. V dropped 8 bases and J dropped 5 bases, with 19 bases sitting between them.

This clonotype appeared a few times. V is TRBV3-1 and J is TRBJ1-1; D uncertain. This CDR3 has 16 residues. V lost 1 base and J 0 bases, leaving 12 bases between the germline ends. Germline lookup yields CDR1 LGHDT and CDR2 YNNKEL (reference sequence). The CDR3 is CASSQGAAGLNTEAFF. Written as DNA, the CDR3 is TGTGCCAGCAGCCAAGGGGCGGCAGGCCTGAACACTGAAGCTTTCTTT.

This rearrangement joins TRBV30 to TRBJ2-1; no reliable D call. V lost 2 bases, J lost 3 bases, and 11 bases lay in between. The CDR3 length is 14 residues. Germline V gene data show CDR1 as GTSNPN and CDR2 as SVGIG (reference sequence). The CDR3 DNA is TGTGCCTGGAGTTCGTCAGCTGTCTACAATGAGCAGTTCTTC. Its protein product is CAWSSSAVYNEQFF.

This clonotype occurred once. At one end, the junction sequence differs from germline, possibly due to a read error. The chain employs TRBV20-1 and TRBJ2-7, with 7 bases aligning to TRBD2. Germline lookup yields CDR1 DFQATT and CDR2 SNEGSKA (reference sequence). The CDR3 totals 16 residues. This CDR3 is CCADIRLAAGSYEQYF. The DNA for the CDR3 is TGCTGTGCCGACATTAGGCTAGCGGCTGGTTCCTACGAGCAGTACTTC.